The 14 T cell receptor beta chains reported below all come from one sample, sequenced in a study of T cells in Graves' hyperthyroidism and ophthalmopathy. Amplified regions were TCR beta CDR3 sequences from RNA transcripts. HTBI primers were the set used in a first-round RT-PCR of the TCR CDR3. TCRdb redid the calling of the multiplex PCR reads with MiXCR, one entry per CDR3 protein. This table holds 300,000 to 450,000 distinct CDR3 sequences, approximately 15% found once. The sequenced sample was blood. The receptors stem from a young woman with Graves' hyperthyroidism that later progressed to Graves' ophthalmopathy.

This clonotype was seen more than once but under ten times. This chain uses TRBV18 with TRBJ2-2; TRBD1 aligns across 10 bases. Looked up from germline, CDR1 is KGHSH and CDR2 is LQKENI. Trimming at V came to 3 bases and at J to 2 bases, leaving 6 bases not matched to a gene. The CDR3 consists of 17 residues. CDR3 coding DNA: TGTGCCAGCTCACCCCCCGGACAGGGGGTAAACACCGGGGAGCTGTTTTTT. Protein: CASSPPGQGVNTGELFF. The whole variable domain, remainder taken from reference TRBV18 and TRBJ2-2, is NAGVMQNPRHLVRRRGQEARLRCSPMKGHSHVYWYRQLPEEGLKFMVYLQKENIIDESGMPKERFSAEFPKEGPSILRIQQVVRGDSAAYFCASSPPGQGVNTGELFFGEGSRLTVL.

The CDR3 nucleotides read TGCGCCAGCAGCTCCCCCGGGGCCTATTCCTACGAGCAGTACTTC. It codes for CASSSPGAYSYEQYF. The chain recombines TRBV5-1 with TRBJ2-7, with D perhaps given as TRBD1 or TRBD2 (5 bases each). Looked up from germline, CDR1 is SGHRS and CDR2 is YFSETQ. The CDR3 contains 15 residues. Trimming shortened V by 3 bases and J by 1 base, and 14 bases separated the two germline ends.

This clonotype was observed a few times. The gene calls are TRBV4-1 and TRBJ2-5; tentative D call: TRBD1 (6 bases). From germline, CDR1 is MGHRA and CDR2 YSYEKL. V was trimmed by 0 bases and J by 4 bases, leaving 9 bases between them. This CDR3 comprises 14 residues. The CDR3 loop reads CASSQEGRGETQYF. CDR3 sequence (DNA): TGCGCCAGCAGCCAAGAGGGCAGGGGAGAGACCCAGTACTTC.

The V call is TRBV13, the J call TRBJ2-7; D is perhaps TRBD1 (6 bases). CDR3 length: 15 amino acids. Germline assignment: CDR1 PRHDT and CDR2 FYEKMQ (reference sequence). V was clipped by 4 bases and J by 4 bases, with 17 bases between them. CDR3 DNA sequence: TGTGCCAGCAGCTCTTCCCGGGACAACGCATACGAGCAGTACTTC. Translating gives CASSSSRDNAYEQYF.

The chain couples TRBV11-3 to TRBJ2-5; 7 bases line up with TRBD1. The CDR3 is 16 residues long. Germline CDR1 reads SGHNT; CDR2 reads YENEEA. The J segment lost 3 bases and the V segment lost 3 bases, leaving 10 bases of the junction unmatched. CDR3 bases: TGTGCCAGCAGCTTTACCTACGGGCAGGGGGAAGAGACCCAGTACTTC. Protein sequence: CASSFTYGQGEETQYF.

At least ten counts were recorded for this clonotype. The gene calls are TRBV5-1 and TRBJ2-7; 12 nucleotides match TRBD2. The germline V gene encodes CDR1 SGHRS and CDR2 YFSETQ. Germline trimming cut 3 bases from V and 4 bases from J; bases unmatched to any gene: 5. The CDR3 covers 15 residues. CDR3 DNA: TGCGCCAGCAGCTCCGGACTAGCGGGACAATACGAGCAGTACTTC. Translation: CASSSGLAGQYEQYF. Combining the CDR3 with reference TRBV5-1 and TRBJ2-7 gives the whole variable domain KAGVTQTPRYLIKTRGQQVTLSCSPISGHRSVSWYQQTPGQGLQFLFEYFSETQRNKGNFPGRFSGRQFSNSRSEMNVSTLELGDSALYLCASSSGLAGQYEQYFGPGTRLTVT.

This clonotype was seen at least ten times. The genes are TRBV28 and TRBJ2-1, with unresolved D. V lost 6 bases and J lost 8, with 17 bases in between. The CDR3 has 14 residues. The V gene's germline CDR1 is MDHEN and CDR2 SYDVKM. CDR3 in amino acids: CASRRQVPGYEQFF. CDR3 nucleotides: TGTGCCAGCAGGAGGCAGGTGCCGGGCTATGAGCAGTTCTTC. The full variable domain, with the rest looked up from reference TRBV28 and TRBJ2-1, is DVKVTQSSRYLVKRTGEKVFLECVQDMDHENMFWYRQDPGLGLRLIYFSYDVKMKEKGDIPEGYSVSREKKERFSLILESASTNQTSMYLCASRRQVPGYEQFFGPGTRLTVL.

This sequence joins TRBV27 and TRBJ1-1, with D hard to call. The germline gives CDR1 MNHEY, CDR2 SMNVEV (reference sequence). The CDR3 consists of 14 residues. The V end was cut by 6 bases, the J end by 1 base, with 12 bases between. This chain's CDR3 is CASSPSPENTEAFF. CDR3 bases: TGTGCCAGCAGCCCAAGCCCAGAGAACACTGAAGCTTTCTTT.

In this sample, this clonotype turned up a few times. The chain employs TRBV12-5 and TRBJ2-5; no clear D gene. CDR3 length equals 17 residues. V lost 0 bases and J 1 base, leaving 15 bases between the germline ends. CDR1 and CDR2 from the germline V gene are LGHNT and FRNRAP. In nucleotides, the CDR3 is TGTGCTAGTGGTTTGGTACTTGGGCAACCTGTCCAAGAGACCCAGTACTTC. Translating it yields CASGLVLGQPVQETQYF.

This clonotype came up many times. J is TRBJ2-7 and V is TRBV27; D possibly uses TRBD1 or TRBD2 (5 bases each). V lost 3 bases and J 5 bases, leaving 11 bases between the germline ends. Germline loops: CDR1 MNHEY, CDR2 SMNVEV (reference sequence). There are 13 residues in the CDR3. CDR3 sequence reads: CASSFRGVHEQYF. The CDR3 bases are TGTGCCAGCAGTTTCCGAGGGGTCCACGAGCAGTACTTC.

There are a few counts of this clonotype. The chain links TRBV4-2 to TRBJ2-1; 11 bases fit TRBD1. The CDR3 covers 16 residues. CDR1 LGHNA and CDR2 YNFKEQ come from the germline V gene. Trimming cost V 5 bases and J 6 bases; bases outside gene matches: 9. CDR3 bases: TGTGCCAGCAGCGGGCCCCGGACAGGGGGCGGCAATGAGCAGTTCTTC. Its protein product is CASSGPRTGGGNEQFF.

This clonotype was seen at least ten times. This chain links TRBV28 with TRBJ2-7, with 8 bases identical to TRBD2. The CDR3 sequence is 15 residues long. The J segment lost 9 bases and the V segment lost 5 bases, leaving 15 bases of the junction unmatched. Germline V gene lookup returns CDR1 MDHEN and CDR2 SYDVKM. CDR3 region: CASSLGGSGRLVQYF. CDR3 in DNA: TGTGCCAGCAGTCTTGGGGGCAGCGGGAGATTAGTGCAGTACTTC.

In regard to this clonotype: One base away lies a much larger clone, so this may be a sequencing read error. The chain is built from TRBV7-6 and TRBJ2-1; 9 positions agree with TRBD2. Germline-derived CDR1 and CDR2 are SGHVS and FNYEAQ. The CDR3 runs 17 residues. The CDR3: CASSSTREGGAYNEQLF. In DNA form, the CDR3 reads TGTGCCAGCAGCTCGACGCGGGAGGGGGGCGCCTACAATGAGCAGCTCTTC.

As for this clonotype: Being one base from a much bigger clone, this may be a read error. The J gene is TRBJ2-1, the V gene TRBV29-1; weak D call: TRBD2 (6 bases). The DNA end favors TRBJ2-7, so the J call may be wrong. The CDR3 length is 16 residues. Per the germline V gene, CDR1 is SQVTM and CDR2 is ANQGSEA. CDR3 DNA sequence: TGCAGCGTTGAGGGGCTAGCCGGGAGCTCCTACAATGAGCAGTACTTC. Its protein product is CSVEGLAGSSYNEQYF.